Following are 10 T cell receptor beta chains from one sample sequenced in a study of response to subunit inactivated influenza vaccine. From the RT-PCR reads, TCRdb called clonotypes with MiXCR, one entry per CDR3 protein. The sample includes 600,000 to 850,000 distinct CDR3 sequences, 14% of them seen just once. The source was PBMCs from blood, collected 14 to 15 days before vaccination. Receptors originate from a man aged 50-59 years who received an inactivated influenza vaccine.

This clonotype was seen a few times. The rearrangement links TRBV5-5 to TRBJ2-1; weak D call: TRBD1 (6 bases). V was clipped by 2 bases and J by 7 bases, with 13 bases between them. CDR3 length: 14 amino acids. Germline loops: CDR1 SGHKS, CDR2 YYEKEE (reference sequence). This chain's CDR3 is CASSFLTGWNEQFF. The CDR3 nucleotides are TGTGCCAGCAGCTTCTTGACAGGTTGGAATGAGCAGTTCTTC.

This clonotype was counted between two and nine times. The chain uses TRBV4-2 and TRBJ1-1; D unclear. This CDR3 is built from 16 residues. Trimming took 0 bases from V and 1 from J, leaving 12 bases between them. Germline V lookup: CDR1 LGHNA, CDR2 YNFKEQ. The CDR3 DNA sequence: TGTGCCAGCAGCCAAGACCTGCTCCCTGGGAACACTGAAGCTTTCTTT. It specifies CASSQDLLPGNTEAFF.

This clonotype turned up a few times. The rearrangement uses TRBV11-3 and TRBJ2-1; D remains ambiguous. CDR1 and CDR2 from the germline V gene are SGHNT and YENEEA. Trimming removed 2 bases from V and 6 bases from J, with 5 bases in between. The CDR3 length is 12 residues. For the CDR3, the DNA is TGTGCCAGCAGCTTACACCGCAATGAGCAGTTCTTC. Translation gives CASSLHRNEQFF.

The chain has TRBV3-1 and TRBJ2-1, with D tentatively TRBD1 (5 bases). This CDR3 comprises 15 residues. Germline CDR1 and CDR2: LGHDT and YNNKEL (reference sequence). Trimming left V 1 base short and J 4 bases short, with 11 bases between. The CDR3 region is CASSQALTVYNEQFF. The DNA of the CDR3 is TGTGCCAGCAGCCAAGCCCTGACAGTATACAATGAGCAGTTCTTC.

In DNA, the CDR3 is TGTGCCAGTACCCTCCGGGCTAGGAACTTGAACACCGGGGAGCTGTTTTTT. This sequence encodes CASTLRARNLNTGELFF. The chain carries TRBV19 and TRBJ2-2; no firm D call. This CDR3 is 17 amino acids long. From germline, CDR1 is LNHDA and CDR2 SQIVND (reference sequence). V was pared by 7 bases and J by 1 base, with 19 bases between.

There are a few counts of this clonotype. V is TRBV4-3 and J is TRBJ2-5; D is perhaps TRBD2 (6 bases). In germline, CDR1 is LGHNA, CDR2 YSLEER. The CDR3 is 16 residues long. Trimming removed 3 bases from V and 6 bases from J, with 20 bases in between. The CDR3 protein is CASSQEGTAAVQTQYF. CDR3 nucleotides: TGCGCCAGCAGCCAGGAGGGGACGGCGGCCGTTCAGACCCAGTACTTC.

This clonotype was seen a few times. This chain joins TRBV4-2 and TRBJ2-5; 7 nucleotides match TRBD2. V was clipped by 6 bases and J by 1 base; unmatched bases: 8. Germline CDR1 reads LGHNA; CDR2 reads YNFKEQ. The CDR3 sequence is 15 residues long. CDR3 in amino acids: CASRGASGAQETQYF. The DNA for the CDR3 is TGTGCCAGCAGAGGGGCTAGCGGAGCCCAAGAGACCCAGTACTTC.

This clonotype has at least ten counts. The chain links TRBV4-1 to TRBJ1-5, with D uncertain. The CDR3 is 14 amino acids. Germline V CDR1 and CDR2: MGHRA, YSYEKL. The V and J ends lost 1 base and 3 bases respectively, with 7 bases between them. The CDR3 here is CASSQVDTNQPQHF. For the CDR3, the DNA is TGCGCCAGCAGCCAAGTAGACACCAATCAGCCCCAGCATTTT.

The chain employs TRBV6-5 and TRBJ2-7; D not certain. The CDR3 loop spans 14 amino acids. Trimming took 3 bases from V and 0 from J, leaving 9 bases between them. Germline V lookup: CDR1 MNHEY, CDR2 SVGAGI. The CDR3 loop is CASSYLSGSYEQYF. CDR3 sequence (DNA): TGTGCCAGCAGTTATTTGTCAGGCTCCTACGAGCAGTACTTC.

This clonotype showed up just a few times. The chain couples TRBV5-1 to TRBJ2-7; 10 bases line up with TRBD1. J gave up 5 bases and V 3 bases, and 5 bases lay outside the gene matches. The CDR3 contains 14 residues. CDR1 SGHRS and CDR2 YFSETQ come from the germline V gene. The CDR3 region has the DNA TGCGCCAGCAGCTCGGGACAGGGGACCGACGAGCAGTACTTC. Residues: CASSSGQGTDEQYF.